This T cell receptor beta chain originates from a study of blood T cell repertoires in COVID-19. The V end lost 5 bases, the J end lost 5 bases, and 18 bases lay between the germline ends. Germline assignment: CDR1 MNHEY and CDR2 SMNVEV (reference sequence). CDR3 length: 15 residues. Using immunoSEQ multiplex PCR, the repertoire was profiled, and TCRdb retains in-frame clones only, with some absent. Of under 150,000 clones listed, over 85% are singletons. Sequencing input: peripheral blood. The chain employs TRBV27 and TRBJ2-5, with D tentatively TRBD1 (6 bases). This clonotype was sampled from a man in his 60s with COVID-19, enrolled during active disease. The CDR3 reads CASSPSGTNWETQYF. The CDR3 bases are TGTGCCAGCAGTCCTTCCGGGACAAACTGGGAGACCCAGTACTTC.